The T cell receptor beta chain described here comes from a study of lymphopenia after photon versus proton radiotherapy (dated by TCRdb to about 2019). At the level of the whole study: The immunological effects of photon versus proton radiation therapy were compared in patients with gastrointestinal tumors who developed high-grade lymphopenia. The cohort comprised 20 patients with gastrointestinal tumors who received either photon or proton therapy and then developed lymphopenia. The study aimed to characterize how the two radiation modalities differ in their impact on the immune system.

CDR1 and CDR2, looked up from the germline V gene, are MRHNA and SNTAGT. Cut back by 3 bases and 4 bases, the V and J ends lie 6 bases apart. The CDR3 holds 12 amino acids from the cysteine to the phenylalanine. Just CDR3 DNA is preserved here, 36 bases in frame from base 1. Libraries were constructed by the immunoSEQ multiplex PCR assay. Alongside multiparametric flow cytometry, deep sequencing of rearranged TCR beta loci was used to profile the T cell repertoires. The immuneACCESS repertoire file appears here via TCRdb, limited to in-frame rearrangements. These files lack a portion of the clones; in checked studies, under half of the deficit traces to unresolved V genes, and the cause of the others is not known. A total of about 83,000 clones appear in this sample, more than 70% of them only once. The top ten clonotypes cover around 1.4% of the sample. A word on this clone: The antigen it recognizes is unknown. Per-base qualities were not stored, and no clone one base away is much larger.

General findings and caveats noted by the study authors: Among patients across the cohort who died, overall survival time showed an inverse correlation with a larger post-nadir drop in TCR diversity. Proton-treated patients stayed relatively stable during treatment, while photon-treated patients lost naive T cells and TCR diversity and gained effector/memory populations. After the lymphocyte count nadir, oligoclonal expansion, especially of CD8+ Temra cells, was observed in photon-treated repertoires, and the drop in diversity was driven by this expansion. The authors looked at the survival association only in patients who died, and they framed better survival with proton therapy as a possibility rather than a demonstrated result.

Recombination linked TRBV6-4 to TRBJ1-2; the D segment cannot be called with confidence. Specimen: peripheral blood, collected from a patient treated with proton-based radiotherapy. The receptor's source is a man aged 55 to 70 with pancreatic cancer. Here is the DNA: TGTGCCAGCAGTGAACGGGGCTATGGCTACACCTTC. The translation is CASSERGYGYTF.